This T cell receptor beta chain originates from a study of blood T cell repertoires in COVID-19. The wider study: The origin of the acute and convalescent COVID-19 samples was the United States, Italy and Spain. Nucleic acid was either cDNA or gDNA, and it came from T cells, B-cell-depleted T cells, or PBMCs.

The count of this clone is one. Per the germline V gene, CDR1 is SGHNT and CDR2 is YYREEE (reference sequence). Trimming removed 3 bases from V and 4 bases from J; junction bases left unmatched: 6. This CDR3 has 16 residues. Original handling: Amplification of reference gene primers provided the estimated nucleated cell counts. Clones were read by immunoSEQ multiplex PCR, and TCRdb kept only the in-frame ones, dropping some. The V and J calls and clone size were taken over from that table, and D and trimming were inferred from the DNA. This repertoire shows 150,000 or so clones, under 95% found once; its top ten account for 0.5% to 0.55%.

The sample comprised peripheral blood. This chain connects TRBV5-4 to TRBJ2-3; 12 bases fit TRBD2. This receptor was obtained from a man between 50 and 59 years old with acute or convalescent COVID-19. The CDR3 sequence is CASSSGASGRADTQYF. CDR3 in DNA: TGTGCCAGCAGCTCCGGGGCTAGCGGGAGGGCAGATACGCAGTATTTT.